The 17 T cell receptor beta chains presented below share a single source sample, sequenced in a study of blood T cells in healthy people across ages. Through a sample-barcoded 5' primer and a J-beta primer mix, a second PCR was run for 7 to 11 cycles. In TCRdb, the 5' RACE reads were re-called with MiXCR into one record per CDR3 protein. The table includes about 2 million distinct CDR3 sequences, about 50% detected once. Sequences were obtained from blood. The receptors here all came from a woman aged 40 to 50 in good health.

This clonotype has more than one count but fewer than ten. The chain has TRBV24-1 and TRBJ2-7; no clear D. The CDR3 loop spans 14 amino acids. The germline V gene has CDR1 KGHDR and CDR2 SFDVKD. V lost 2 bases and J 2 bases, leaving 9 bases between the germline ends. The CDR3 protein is CATSDSRAPYEQYF. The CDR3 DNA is TGTGCCACCAGTGATTCGAGAGCCCCCTACGAGCAGTACTTC.

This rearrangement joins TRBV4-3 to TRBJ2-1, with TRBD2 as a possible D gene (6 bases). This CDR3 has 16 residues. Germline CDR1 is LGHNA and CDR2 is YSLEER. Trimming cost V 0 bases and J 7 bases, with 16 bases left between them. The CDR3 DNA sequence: TGCGCCAGCAGCCAAGACTCGGGGGTGGTTAGGAATGAGCAGTTCTTC. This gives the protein CASSQDSGVVRNEQFF.

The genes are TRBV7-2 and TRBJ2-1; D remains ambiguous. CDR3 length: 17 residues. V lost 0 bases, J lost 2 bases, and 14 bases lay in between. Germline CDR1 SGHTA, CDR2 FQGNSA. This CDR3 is CASSLAYSEETYNEQFF. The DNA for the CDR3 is TGTGCCAGCAGCTTAGCTTATTCTGAGGAGACCTACAATGAGCAGTTCTTC.

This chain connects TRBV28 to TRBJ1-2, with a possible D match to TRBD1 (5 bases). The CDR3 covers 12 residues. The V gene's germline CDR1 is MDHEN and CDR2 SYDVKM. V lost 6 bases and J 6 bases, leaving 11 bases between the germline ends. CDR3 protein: CASSNLGDGYTF. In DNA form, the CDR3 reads TGTGCCAGCAGCAACCTAGGGGATGGCTACACCTTC.

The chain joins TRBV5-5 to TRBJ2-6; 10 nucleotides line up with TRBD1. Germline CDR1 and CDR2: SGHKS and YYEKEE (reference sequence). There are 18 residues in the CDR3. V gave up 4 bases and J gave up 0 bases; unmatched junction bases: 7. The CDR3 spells CASSLQTGGASGANVLTF. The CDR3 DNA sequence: TGTGCCAGCAGCCTACAGACAGGGGGCGCCTCTGGGGCCAACGTCCTGACTTTC. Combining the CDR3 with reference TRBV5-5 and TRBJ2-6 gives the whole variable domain DAGVTQSPTHLIKTRGQQVTLRCSPISGHKSVSWYQQVLGQGPQFIFQYYEKEERGRGNFPDRFSARQFPNYSSELNVNALLLGDSALYLCASSLQTGGASGANVLTFGAGSRLTVL.

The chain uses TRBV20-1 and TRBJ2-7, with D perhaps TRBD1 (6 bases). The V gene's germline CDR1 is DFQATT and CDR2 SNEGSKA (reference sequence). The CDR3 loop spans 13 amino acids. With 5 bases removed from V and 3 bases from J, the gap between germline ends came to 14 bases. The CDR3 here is CSALRDKYYEQYF. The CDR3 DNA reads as TGCAGTGCTCTCCGGGACAAGTACTACGAGCAGTACTTC.

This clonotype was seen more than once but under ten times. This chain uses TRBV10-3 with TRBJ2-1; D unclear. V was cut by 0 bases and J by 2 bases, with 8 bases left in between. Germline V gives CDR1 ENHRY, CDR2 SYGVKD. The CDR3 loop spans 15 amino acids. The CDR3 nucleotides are TGTGCCATCAGTGAGTCGACCGGGCCCTACAATGAGCAGTTCTTC. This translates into CAISESTGPYNEQFF.

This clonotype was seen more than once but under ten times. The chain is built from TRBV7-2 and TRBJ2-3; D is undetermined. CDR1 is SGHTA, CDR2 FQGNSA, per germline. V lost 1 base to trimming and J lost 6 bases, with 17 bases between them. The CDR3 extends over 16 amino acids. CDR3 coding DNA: TGTGCCAGCAGCTTAGGGGGTCGGCAGTCTAGGGATACGCAGTATTTT. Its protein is CASSLGGRQSRDTQYF.

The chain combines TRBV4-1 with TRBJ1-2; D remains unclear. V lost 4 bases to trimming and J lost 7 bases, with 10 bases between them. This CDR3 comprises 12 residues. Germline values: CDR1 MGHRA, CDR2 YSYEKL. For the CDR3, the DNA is TGCGCCAGCAGCCTACCGACCCGTGGCTACACCTTC. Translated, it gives CASSLPTRGYTF.

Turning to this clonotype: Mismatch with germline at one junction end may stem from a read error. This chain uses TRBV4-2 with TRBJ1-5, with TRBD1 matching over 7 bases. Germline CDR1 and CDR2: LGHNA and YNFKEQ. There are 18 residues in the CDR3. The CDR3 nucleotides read TGTGCCAGCGGCCAGAAACAGGGGAATAGGGAGGGCAATCAGCCCCAGCATTTT. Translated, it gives CASGQKQGNREGNQPQHF.

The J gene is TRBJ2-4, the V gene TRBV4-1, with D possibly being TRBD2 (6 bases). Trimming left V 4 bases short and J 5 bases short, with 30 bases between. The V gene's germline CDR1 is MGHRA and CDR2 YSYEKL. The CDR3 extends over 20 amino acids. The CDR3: CASSRARESLGGEGENIQYF. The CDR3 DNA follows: TGCGCCAGCAGCCGGGCCCGGGAGTCGCTCGGCGGAGAGGGAGAAAACATTCAGTACTTC.

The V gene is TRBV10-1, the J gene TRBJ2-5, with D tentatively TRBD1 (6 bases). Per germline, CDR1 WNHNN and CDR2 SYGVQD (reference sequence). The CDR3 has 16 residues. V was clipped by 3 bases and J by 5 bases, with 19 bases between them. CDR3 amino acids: CASSDRGRGLSETQYF. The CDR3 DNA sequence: TGCGCCAGCAGTGATCGAGGCAGGGGATTGTCGGAGACCCAGTACTTC.

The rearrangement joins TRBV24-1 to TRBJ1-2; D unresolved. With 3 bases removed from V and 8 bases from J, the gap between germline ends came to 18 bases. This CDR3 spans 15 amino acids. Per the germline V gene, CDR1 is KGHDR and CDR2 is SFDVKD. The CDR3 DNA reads TGTGCCACCAGTGATAACCTGGGCCCCGACCAGGGCTACACCTTC. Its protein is CATSDNLGPDQGYTF.

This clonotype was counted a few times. The CDR3 reads CASSQDGVRKTQYF. CDR3 in DNA: TGCGCCAGCAGCCAAGATGGGGTTCGGAAGACCCAGTACTTC. The rearrangement links TRBV4-1 to TRBJ2-5; the D is unclear. This CDR3 comprises 14 residues. Germline V gene data show CDR1 as MGHRA and CDR2 as YSYEKL. V lost 0 bases, J lost 6 bases, and 11 bases lay in between.

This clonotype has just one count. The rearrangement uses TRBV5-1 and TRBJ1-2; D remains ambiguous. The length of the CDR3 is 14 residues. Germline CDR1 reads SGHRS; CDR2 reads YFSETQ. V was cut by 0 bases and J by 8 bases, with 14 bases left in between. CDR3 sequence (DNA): TGCGCCAGCAGCTTGGCCGTGGAGGTCGGGGGCTACACCTTC. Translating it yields CASSLAVEVGGYTF.

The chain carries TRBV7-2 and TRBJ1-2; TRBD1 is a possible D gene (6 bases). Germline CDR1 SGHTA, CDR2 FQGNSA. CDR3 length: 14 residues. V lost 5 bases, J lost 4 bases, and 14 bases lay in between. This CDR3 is CASSTRQDGYGYTF. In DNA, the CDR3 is TGTGCCAGCAGCACTCGACAGGACGGCTATGGCTACACCTTC.

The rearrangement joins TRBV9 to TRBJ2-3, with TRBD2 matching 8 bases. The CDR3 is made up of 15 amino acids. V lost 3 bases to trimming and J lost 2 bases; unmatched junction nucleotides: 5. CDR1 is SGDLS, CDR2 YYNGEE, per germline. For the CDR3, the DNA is TGTGCCAGCAGCGGGGGGGGACTAGTCACAGATACGCAGTATTTT. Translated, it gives CASSGGGLVTDTQYF.